Shown below are 32 T cell receptor beta chains from a single sample sequenced in a study of radiotherapy plus CTLA-4 blockade in lung cancer. Repertoires were generated with immunoSEQ multiplex PCR, while TCRdb's copy carries only in-frame clones and drops some. The sample records around 100,000 clones, around 84% being singletons. The specimen was peripheral blood, collected from a patient treated with radiotherapy plus ipilimumab. These receptors originate from a human donor with non-small cell lung cancer that progressed on radiotherapy plus ipilimumab. Some clones in this sample may be carry-over from other donors' samples.

This clone was detected only a few times. The chain employs TRBV7-2 and TRBJ1-3; D remains ambiguous. V was pared by 1 base and J by 1 base, with 5 bases between. Germline V CDR1 and CDR2: SGHTA, FQGNSA. The CDR3 is 14 residues long. CDR3 region: CASSLGVSGNTIYF. The CDR3, as DNA: TGTGCCAGCAGCTTAGGTGTTTCTGGAAACACCATATATTTT. The full variable domain, its missing parts supplied by reference TRBV7-2 and TRBJ1-3, is GAGVSQSPSNKVTEKGKDVELRCDPISGHTALYWYRQSLGQGLEFLIYFQGNSAPDKSGLPSDRFSAERTGGSVSTLTIQRTQQEDSAVYLCASSLGVSGNTIYFGEGSWLTVV.

This clone has more than one count but fewer than ten. This chain uses TRBV28 with TRBJ1-2; TRBD1 might be the D (6 bases). The V and J ends lost 7 bases and 3 bases respectively, with 21 bases between them. Germline V gene data show CDR1 as MDHEN and CDR2 as SYDVKM. This CDR3 is 16 amino acids long. The CDR3 loop is CASTNAWEGVDYGYTF. For the CDR3, the DNA is TGTGCCAGCACCAATGCCTGGGAGGGGGTTGACTATGGCTACACCTTC.

The V and J genes are TRBV20-1 and TRBJ2-1; tentatively, D is TRBD1 (6 bases). The CDR3 sequence is 11 residues long. CDR1 is DFQATT and CDR2 is SNEGSKA in the germline V gene (reference sequence). V was cut by 6 bases and J by 8 bases, with 11 bases left in between. The CDR3 sequence: CSAPQGYEQFF. Written as DNA, the CDR3 is TGCAGTGCCCCGCAGGGGTATGAGCAGTTCTTC.

V usage is TRBV4-2 and J usage is TRBJ1-3; D may be TRBD1 (6 bases). The CDR3 runs to 17 residues. Trimming pared 0 bases from V and 0 bases from J, leaving 12 bases between. Germline values: CDR1 LGHNA, CDR2 YNFKEQ. CDR3 sequence reads: CASSQDRGRYSGNTIYF. CDR3 nucleotides: TGTGCCAGCAGCCAAGATCGGGGGCGATACTCTGGAAACACCATATATTTT.

As concerns this clone: At one end, the junction sequence differs from germline, possibly due to a read error. V is TRBV5-4 and J is TRBJ1-2, with 8 nucleotides matching TRBD1. The germline V gene has CDR1 SGHNT and CDR2 YYREEE (reference sequence). The CDR3 covers 15 residues. Written as DNA, the CDR3 is TGTGCCAGCAGCTTTGCAGGGGGCAATGACTATAGCTACACCTTC. Translated: CASSFAGGNDYSYTF.

The V gene is TRBV11-2, the J gene TRBJ2-7; D is possibly TRBD1 (5 bases). Germline V gene sequence: CDR1 SGHAT, CDR2 FQNNGV. This CDR3 is built from 14 residues. Deletions cut 6 bases from V and 2 bases from J, with 14 bases between. For the CDR3, the DNA is TGTGCCAGCAGGCGTGCAGGGATACCCTACGAGCAGTACTTC. Translation gives CASRRAGIPYEQYF.

The V and J genes are TRBV10-3 and TRBJ1-1, with TRBD1 identical over 7 bases. Germline V gene sequence: CDR1 ENHRY, CDR2 SYGVKD. V gave up 6 bases and J gave up 0 bases; unmatched junction bases: 7. This CDR3 comprises 15 residues. CDR3 DNA: TGTGCCATCAGGGCGGGACAGATTATGAACACTGAAGCTTTCTTT. Its protein product is CAIRAGQIMNTEAFF.

CDR3 nucleotide sequence: TGCAGCGTTGAGGTTTCGAGCACAGATACGCAGTATTTT. Protein sequence: CSVEVSSTDTQYF. The J gene is TRBJ2-3, the V gene TRBV29-1; unclear D gene. This CDR3 contains 13 residues. Germline V gene data show CDR1 as SQVTM and CDR2 as ANQGSEA. Trimming removed 3 bases at V and 0 bases at J, with 7 bases between.

J is TRBJ1-1 and V is TRBV11-1, with D perhaps matching TRBD1 (6 bases). Trimming cost V 5 bases and J 2 bases, with 15 bases left between them. Per the germline V gene, CDR1 is SGHAT and CDR2 is FQDESV (reference sequence). The CDR3 runs to 15 residues. The CDR3 DNA reads as TGTGCCAGCAGCCCAAGGACAGTAATTAACACTGAAGCTTTCTTT. Its protein product is CASSPRTVINTEAFF. Supplemented by reference TRBV11-1 and TRBJ1-1, the full variable domain reads EAEVAQSPRYKITEKSQAVAFWCDPISGHATLYWYRQILGQGPELLVQFQDESVVDDSQLPKDRFSAERLKGVDSTLKIQPAELGDSAMYLCASSPRTVINTEAFFGQGTRLTVV.

This rearrangement joins TRBV5-1 to TRBJ2-2; D gene ambiguous. From germline, CDR1 is SGHRS and CDR2 YFSETQ. V lost 4 bases and J lost 2, with 3 bases in between. The CDR3 has 12 amino acids. CDR3 loop: CASSDNTGELFF. The CDR3 DNA follows: TGCGCCAGCAGCGACAACACCGGGGAGCTGTTTTTT. The full variable domain, in which reference TRBV5-1 and TRBJ2-2 provide the parts outside the CDR3, is KAGVTQTPRYLIKTRGQQVTLSCSPISGHRSVSWYQQTPGQGLQFLFEYFSETQRNKGNFPGRFSGRQFSNSRSEMNVSTLELGDSALYLCASSDNTGELFFGEGSRLTVL.

The J gene is TRBJ1-2, the V gene TRBV18; 9 bases are a match to TRBD1. The trim removed 3 bases at V and 4 bases at J, leaving 6 bases unmatched. The germline gives CDR1 KGHSH, CDR2 LQKENI. The CDR3 sequence is 15 residues long. DNA of the CDR3: TGTGCCAGCTCACCCGGACAGGGGTCAAGCTATGGCTACACCTTC. Its protein product is CASSPGQGSSYGYTF.

Comment on this clone: Other DNA sequences in this specimen translate into the identical CDR3. This rearrangement joins TRBV5-1 to TRBJ2-3; D is unclear. This CDR3 is 15 amino acids long. Trimming took off 2 bases at V and 0 bases at J, with 10 bases between the two ends. Germline CDR1 is SGHRS and CDR2 is YFSETQ. The CDR3, as DNA: TGCGCCAGCAGCTTCCAGACTGTTAGCACAGATACGCAGTATTTT. Amino acids: CASSFQTVSTDTQYF.

The genes are TRBV9 and TRBJ2-3; TRBD1 aligns across 9 bases. Germline V CDR1 and CDR2: SGDLS, YYNGEE. There are 16 residues in the CDR3. Losses at the gene ends were 3 bases for V and 5 bases for J; bases not matched to a gene: 10. The CDR3 region has the DNA TGTGCCAGCAGCGCATATGTACAGGGGGCCGGAGATACGCAGTATTTT. Its protein product is CASSAYVQGAGDTQYF.

The chain joins TRBV5-1 to TRBJ2-7; 11 bases are shared with TRBD1. Germline V lookup: CDR1 SGHRS, CDR2 YFSETQ. Unmatched junction bases numbered 2, after V lost 4 bases and J lost 2 bases. The CDR3 loop spans 14 amino acids. The CDR3 is CASSGGQGAYEQYF. DNA for the CDR3: TGCGCCAGCAGCGGGGGACAGGGGGCCTACGAGCAGTACTTC.

A single count supports this clone. V is TRBV7-9 and J is TRBJ2-3; no reliable D call. This CDR3 region has 12 residues. CDR1 and CDR2 from the germline V gene are SEHNR and FQNEAQ (reference sequence). Deletions cut 1 base from V and 11 bases from J, with 10 bases between. CDR3 bases: TGTGCCAGCAGCTTAGAGAGTTTTTGGCAGTATTTT. Translated: CASSLESFWQYF.

The rearrangement uses TRBV7-3 and TRBJ2-1, with D unresolved. V was shortened by 2 bases and J by 0 bases, with 2 bases between the two germline ends. The CDR3 totals 13 residues. Per the germline V gene, CDR1 is SGHTA and CDR2 is FQGTGA. The CDR3 bases are TGTGCCAGCAGCTTACGCTCCTACAATGAGCAGTTCTTC. Translation: CASSLRSYNEQFF. Full variable domain (missing parts from reference TRBV7-3 and TRBJ2-1): GAGVSQTPSNKVTEKGKYVELRCDPISGHTALYWYRQSLGQGPEFLIYFQGTGAADDSGLPNDRFFAVRPEGSVSTLKIQRTERGDSAVYLCASSLRSYNEQFFGPGTRLTVL.

V usage is TRBV5-1 and J usage is TRBJ2-3; TRBD1 is a possible D gene (6 bases). Trimming took 4 bases from V and 7 from J, leaving 10 bases between them. Germline V gene sequence: CDR1 SGHRS, CDR2 YFSETQ. The CDR3 length is 12 residues. Here the CDR3 reads CASSPQGNTQYF. CDR3 bases: TGCGCCAGCAGCCCGCAGGGGAATACGCAGTATTTT.

The V gene is TRBV4-3, the J gene TRBJ1-1; perhaps TRBD1 as D (5 bases). The germline V gene encodes CDR1 LGHNA and CDR2 YSLEER. The CDR3 is 14 amino acids. V gave up 5 bases and J gave up 0 bases, with 10 bases separating them. CDR3 bases: TGCGCCAGCAGCTACGGGACGGTGAACACTGAAGCTTTCTTT. Its protein is CASSYGTVNTEAFF.

This clone appeared a single time. The chain is built from TRBV28 and TRBJ2-1; 8 bases map to TRBD2. From germline, CDR1 is MDHEN and CDR2 SYDVKM. This CDR3 spans 14 amino acids. V trimming: 4 bases; J trimming: 10 bases; junction bases outside the gene matches: 9. The CDR3 loop is CASSSRLAPCEQFF. As DNA, the CDR3 is TGTGCCAGCAGTTCCCGACTAGCGCCCTGCGAGCAGTTCTTC. The full variable domain, with the rest looked up from reference TRBV28 and TRBJ2-1, is DVKVTQSSRYLVKRTGEKVFLECVQDMDHENMFWYRQDPGLGLRLIYFSYDVKMKEKGDIPEGYSVSREKKERFSLILESASTNQTSMYLCASSSRLAPCEQFFGPGTRLTVL.

The chain has TRBV5-6 and TRBJ1-1; D uncertain. This CDR3 contains 14 residues. V lost 3 bases, J lost 1 base, and 10 bases lay in between. Germline CDR1 and CDR2: SGHDT and YYEEEE. In nucleotides, the CDR3 is TGTGCCAGCAGCTGGCGGCAGCCGAACACTGAAGCTTTCTTT. Translated, it gives CASSWRQPNTEAFF.

The chain employs TRBV5-6 and TRBJ1-2, with D tentatively TRBD1 (6 bases). Per the germline V gene, CDR1 is SGHDT and CDR2 is YYEEEE. This CDR3 has 14 residues. Trimming pared 2 bases from V and 8 bases from J, leaving 16 bases between. The CDR3 DNA reads as TGTGCCAGCAGCTTCAGGACAGCCTTGGAGGGCTACACCTTC. This translates into CASSFRTALEGYTF.

The rearrangement links TRBV5-1 to TRBJ2-7; D is unresolved. The CDR3 loop spans 14 amino acids. V shed 4 bases and J shed 6 bases, with 17 bases lying between them. Germline V gene lookup returns CDR1 SGHRS and CDR2 YFSETQ. CDR3 in amino acids: CASSRTNPLGEQYF. The CDR3 bases are TGCGCCAGCAGCAGAACAAACCCCCTAGGCGAGCAGTACTTC.

The chain couples TRBV5-1 to TRBJ2-3; either TRBD1 or TRBD2 may supply D (5 bases each). V lost 3 bases and J 6 bases, leaving 14 bases between the germline ends. The length of the CDR3 is 14 residues. The germline V gene has CDR1 SGHRS and CDR2 YFSETQ. Here the CDR3 DNA reads TGCGCCAGCAGCTCCGGGACGGCGGAGGATACGCAGTATTTT. It codes for CASSSGTAEDTQYF.

The genes are TRBV6-5 and TRBJ1-1, with D possibly being TRBD1 (6 bases). From germline, CDR1 is MNHEY and CDR2 SVGAGI. Deletions cut 0 bases from V and 7 bases from J, with 12 bases between. The CDR3 runs to 14 residues. CDR3 coding DNA: TGTGCCAGCAGTTACTCTCCAGGGGAGATTGAAGCTTTCTTT. Amino acid sequence: CASSYSPGEIEAFF.

The chain links TRBV28 to TRBJ2-7, with D hard to call. Trimming cost V 2 bases and J 5 bases, with 7 bases left between them. CDR1 is MDHEN and CDR2 is SYDVKM in the germline V gene. The CDR3 covers 12 residues. DNA of the CDR3: TGTGCCAGCAGTTTAGTCGGTGACGAGCAGTACTTC. Protein: CASSLVGDEQYF.

The chain employs TRBV20-1 and TRBJ2-7; no clear D gene. V lost 6 bases and J 4 bases, leaving 10 bases between the germline ends. Germline assignment: CDR1 DFQATT and CDR2 SNEGSKA (reference sequence). The CDR3 contains 11 residues. CDR3 sequence (DNA): TGCAGTGCGGACCGTCGATACGAGCAGTACTTC. Translation: CSADRRYEQYF.

V gene TRBV4-3 combines with J gene TRBJ2-5, with 8 bases matching TRBD1. Germline CDR1 is LGHNA and CDR2 is YSLEER. This CDR3 contains 18 residues. With V trimmed by 0 bases and J by 5 bases, 14 bases remained unmatched. Written as DNA, the CDR3 is TGCGCCAGCAGCCAAGAGTGGCAGGACAGGGACGTTCGCGAGACCCAGTACTTC. Its translation: CASSQEWQDRDVRETQYF.

This chain connects TRBV5-1 to TRBJ2-3, with D perhaps matching TRBD1 (6 bases). The CDR3 runs to 14 residues. Deletions cut 2 bases from V and 2 bases from J, with 9 bases between. Germline lookup yields CDR1 SGHRS and CDR2 YFSETQ. The CDR3, as DNA: TGCGCCAGCAGCTTCGGACAGAACACAGATACGCAGTATTTT. Encoded protein: CASSFGQNTDTQYF.

The chain has TRBV2 and TRBJ2-7, with 7 bases aligning to TRBD1. With 4 bases clipped from V and 3 bases from J, the junction kept 3 bases outside the gene matches. CDR3 length: 13 residues. The V gene's germline CDR1 is SNHLY and CDR2 FYNNEI. CDR3 sequence reads: CASSGDRDYEQYF. Written as DNA, the CDR3 is TGTGCCAGCAGTGGCGACAGGGACTACGAGCAGTACTTC.

This sequence joins TRBV6-4 and TRBJ2-3; D gene uncertain. Germline V gene lookup returns CDR1 MRHNA and CDR2 SNTAGT. The CDR3 length is 14 residues. Trimming left V 5 bases short and J 2 bases short, with 11 bases between. CDR3 region: CASSTNGYTDTQYF. The DNA for the CDR3 is TGTGCCAGCAGTACTAATGGATACACAGATACGCAGTATTTT.

This clone was detected once. The chain links TRBV5-4 to TRBJ2-3; 8 bases align to TRBD2. V dropped 3 bases and J dropped 2; count of bases not matched to a gene: 5. Per the germline V gene, CDR1 is SGHNT and CDR2 is YYREEE (reference sequence). There are 15 residues in the CDR3. CDR3 amino acids: CASSSGGRFTDTQYF. CDR3 coding DNA: TGTGCCAGCAGCTCGGGGGGGCGGTTCACAGATACGCAGTATTTT.

This chain uses TRBV21-1 with TRBJ1-2. TRBV21-1 is labeled a pseudogene. This CDR3 comprises 19 residues. CDR3 protein: CASSAHAPSLHMHGYGYTF. In DNA form, the CDR3 reads TGTGCCAGCAGCGCTCACGCTCCCTCACTCCACATGCACGGTTATGGCTACACCTTC.